This T cell receptor beta chain was retrieved from a study of prognosis after radiotherapy for stage I lung cancer. There are 17 residues in the CDR3. Trimming took off 3 bases at V and 5 bases at J, with 19 bases between the two ends. Germline V CDR1 and CDR2: LGHNT, FRNRAP. Using two-round multiplex PCR, the authors amplified TCR beta CDR3 from genomic DNA. Round one of PCR was performed, and it used primers specific to each TRBV and TRBJ gene. Universal primers were what the second PCR round used. MiXCR was run by TCRdb on the multiplex PCR reads, yielding one entry per CDR3 protein. The table shows roughly 30,000 distinct CDR3 sequences, with about 42% occurring only once.

The sequencing here drew on PBMCs, taken before or after stereotactic body radiation therapy (not recorded which). The clonotype originates from a donor aged 50 or older with non-small cell lung cancer. The V call is TRBV12-5, the J call TRBJ1-4, with no clear D. The CDR3 spells CASGFGRPPELNEKLFF. The CDR3 nucleotides read TGTGCTAGTGGTTTCGGACGGCCGCCTGAGCTAAATGAAAAACTGTTTTTT.